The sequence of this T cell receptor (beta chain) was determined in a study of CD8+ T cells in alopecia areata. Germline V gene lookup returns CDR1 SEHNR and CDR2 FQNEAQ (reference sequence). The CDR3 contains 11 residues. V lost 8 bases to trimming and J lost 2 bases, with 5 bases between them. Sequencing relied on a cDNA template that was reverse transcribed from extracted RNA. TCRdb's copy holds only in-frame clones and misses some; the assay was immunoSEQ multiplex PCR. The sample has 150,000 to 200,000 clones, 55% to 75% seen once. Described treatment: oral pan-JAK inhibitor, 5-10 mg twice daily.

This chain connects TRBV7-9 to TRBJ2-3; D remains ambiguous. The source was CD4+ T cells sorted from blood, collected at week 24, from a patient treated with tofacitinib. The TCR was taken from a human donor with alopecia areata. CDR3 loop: CASDSTDTQYF. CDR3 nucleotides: TGTGCCAGCGACTCCACAGATACGCAGTATTTT.